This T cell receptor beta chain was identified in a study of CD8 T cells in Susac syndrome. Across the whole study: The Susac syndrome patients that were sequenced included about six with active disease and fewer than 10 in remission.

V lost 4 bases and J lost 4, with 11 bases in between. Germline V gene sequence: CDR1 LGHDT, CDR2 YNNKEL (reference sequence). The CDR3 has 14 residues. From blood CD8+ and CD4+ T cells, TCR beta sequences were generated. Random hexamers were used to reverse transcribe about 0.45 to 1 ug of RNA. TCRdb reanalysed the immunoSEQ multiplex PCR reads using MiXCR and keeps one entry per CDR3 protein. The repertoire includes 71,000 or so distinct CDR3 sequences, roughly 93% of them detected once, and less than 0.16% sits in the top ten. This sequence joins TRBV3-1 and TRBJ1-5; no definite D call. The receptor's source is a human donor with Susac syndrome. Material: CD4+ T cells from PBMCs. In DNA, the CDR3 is TGTGCCAGCAGCCTGGCACATGGGAATCAGCCCCAGCATTTT. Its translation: CASSLAHGNQPQHF.